Sequencing of this T cell receptor beta chain was carried out in a study of T-cell reconstitution after alpha-beta-depleted transplantation in children. Molecular barcoding with unique molecular identifiers was used for the TCRbeta library. TCRdb processed the PCR reads anew with MiXCR; each CDR3 protein has one entry. The table shows a few hundred thousand distinct CDR3 sequences, with over 9% occurring only once. Germline V gene sequence: CDR1 LGHNA, CDR2 YSLEER. Trimming shortened V by 1 base and J by 2 bases, and 8 bases separated the two germline ends. This CDR3 region has 15 residues. The table lists this clonotype with a few counts.

This sequence originates from a human donor who donated a stem cell graft to a child with acute lymphoblastic leukemia. Sequenced here: PBMCs from the stem cell graft donor, sampled from the stem cell graft. V is TRBV4-3 and J is TRBJ2-2; D uncertain. This chain's CDR3 is CASSQGWLNTGELFF. CDR3 nucleotides: TGCGCCAGCAGCCAAGGATGGCTAAACACCGGGGAGCTGTTTTTT.